The following is a T cell receptor (beta chain) sequence with its context. This clone was detected a few times. No antigen is known for it. No base quality information exists; no much larger clone differs at one position. TCRbeta CDR3 regions were amplified from genomic DNA by means of the immunoSEQ Assay, a bias-controlled multiplex PCR. The original methods were these. Nucleated cell counts per sample were estimated from amplification of reference gene primers within the assay. To quantify the absolute abundance of each unique TCRbeta CDR3 rearrangement, sequence reads were collapsed and filtered. For each sample, productive Simpson clonality was calculated as the square root of Simpson's diversity index over productive rearrangements. The immuneACCESS repertoire file appears here via TCRdb, limited to in-frame rearrangements. These files lack a portion of the clones; in checked studies, under half of the deficit traces to unresolved V genes, and the cause of the others is not known. That table supplies the V and J calls and clone size; D and trimming were determined from the DNA. This sample lists 150,000 to 200,000 clones; about 81% were detected once. The ten largest account for over 7.5% of the sample.

Whole blood was collected in K2EDTA tubes by collaborating institutions according to the institutions' own protocols. For TCRbeta analysis, collaborators shipped samples as frozen whole blood, isolated PBMCs, or DNA extracted from either of those sample types. These data are taken from a study of blood T cell repertoires in COVID-19 (TCRdb year 2020). Background on the whole study: The collaborator samples originated in the United States, Italy and Spain and spanned the acute and convalescent phases of COVID-19. The samples were drawn from two sources: the first 160 participants of the ongoing ImmuneRACE study, and 1,000 to 1,500 subjects contributed by 6 global collaborators. The sample metadata nearly always contained a de-identified subject ID, COVID-19 status, age in years and sex. The repertoires were released in a freely available public database meant as a resource for research on the immune response to SARS-CoV-2. The material from the prospective study consisted of cDNA or gDNA derived from T cells, B-cell-depleted T cells, or PBMCs. HLA class I and class II types, where available, came from metadata supplied by the sample provider rather than from assay-based typing. Subjects who had been exposed to COVID-19, were actively infected with it, or had recovered from it provided the deeply sampled blood TCRbeta repertoires that made up the dataset. General findings and caveats noted by the study authors: How much clinical and demographic metadata was included differed by source and by participant, and the metadata was provided uncurated.

Based on the germline V gene, the CDR1 and CDR2 sequences are SNHLY and FYNNEI. The cysteine opens and the phenylalanine closes a CDR3 of 14 amino acids. Only the CDR3 part of the read is kept: 42 bases, read in frame from the first base. V is cut by 2 bases and J by 2 bases, and the space between the germline ends is 7 bases. This TCR derives from a woman in her 70s with acute or convalescent COVID-19. The sequence links TRBV2 to TRBJ2-1, with no confidently assigned D gene. The sample comprised peripheral blood. The nucleotide sequence is given as TGTGCCAGCAGTGAACCTGAGACCTACAATGAGCAGTTCTTC. It encodes CASSEPETYNEQFF.